Following are 26 T cell receptor beta chains from one sample sequenced in a study of CD8 T cells in Susac syndrome. It was with random hexamers that roughly 0.45 to 1 ug RNA was reverse transcribed. TCRdb analysed the immunoSEQ multiplex PCR reads with MiXCR anew, one entry per CDR3 protein. The sample includes under 150,000 distinct CDR3 sequences, around 95% of them seen just once. The sequenced sample consisted of CD4+ T cells from PBMCs. These TCRs come from a human donor with Susac syndrome.

The chain combines TRBV12-3 or TRBV12-4 with TRBJ2-5; 9 positions match TRBD2. Germline trimming cut 4 bases from V and 2 bases from J; bases unmatched to any gene: 8. The CDR3 consists of 16 residues. CDR3 nucleotides: TGTGCCAGCAGTTACCAGACTAGCGGAGGACAAGAGACCCAGTACTTC. Its protein is CASSYQTSGGQETQYF.

CDR3 bases: TGTGCCAGCAGTTCCCAGCGGACAGGAGCCTACGAGCAGTACTTC. This encodes CASSSQRTGAYEQYF. V is TRBV28 and J is TRBJ2-7, with 7 bases fitting TRBD1. Germline trimming cut 4 bases from V and 2 bases from J; bases unmatched to any gene: 8. The CDR3 consists of 15 residues. Germline V lookup: CDR1 MDHEN, CDR2 SYDVKM.

The chain carries TRBV28 and TRBJ2-7, with 10 nucleotides matching TRBD2. Germline CDR1 and CDR2: MDHEN and SYDVKM. This CDR3 comprises 14 residues. J gave up 7 bases and V 6 bases, and 9 bases lay outside the gene matches. CDR3 sequence: CASRAPGLANEQYF. The CDR3 nucleotides read TGTGCCAGCAGAGCCCCGGGACTAGCGAATGAGCAGTACTTC. Filled out from reference TRBV28 and TRBJ2-7, the complete variable domain reads DVKVTQSSRYLVKRTGEKVFLECVQDMDHENMFWYRQDPGLGLRLIYFSYDVKMKEKGDIPEGYSVSREKKERFSLILESASTNQTSMYLCASRAPGLANEQYFGPGTRLTVT.

The V gene is TRBV25-1, the J gene TRBJ1-1; D may be TRBD1 (5 bases). Germline CDR1 and CDR2: MGHDK and SYGVNS. This CDR3 region has 13 residues. V lost 3 bases to trimming and J lost 10 bases, with 15 bases between them. CDR3 coding DNA: TGTGCCAGCAGTGACCCATCCCGGGGGGGAGCTTTCTTT. Its translation: CASSDPSRGGAFF.

The J gene is TRBJ2-7, the V gene TRBV7-9; perhaps TRBD2 as D (7 bases). Germline values: CDR1 SEHNR, CDR2 FQNEAQ (reference sequence). V gave up 1 base and J gave up 6 bases, with 13 bases separating them. There are 14 residues in the CDR3. CDR3: CASSLGGGPGEQYF. For the CDR3, the DNA is TGTGCCAGCAGCTTAGGGGGGGGCCCGGGCGAGCAGTACTTC. The full variable domain, rest sourced from reference TRBV7-9 and TRBJ2-7, is DTGVSQNPRHKITKRGQNVTFRCDPISEHNRLYWYRQTLGQGPEFLTYFQNEAQLEKSRLLSDRFSAERPKGSFSTLEIQRTEQGDSAMYLCASSLGGGPGEQYFGPGTRLTVT.

The CDR3 protein is CASSSLGPDTQYF. The DNA for the CDR3 is TGCGCCAGCAGCTCTCTAGGCCCAGATACGCAGTATTTT. This chain joins TRBV5-1 and TRBJ2-3; D gene unclear. The V gene's germline CDR1 is SGHRS and CDR2 YFSETQ. Trimming took off 3 bases at V and 4 bases at J, with 9 bases between the two ends. CDR3 length equals 13 residues.

This chain connects TRBV7-9 to TRBJ2-5, with a weak D call TRBD1 (6 bases). The ends were cut back, 5 bases at V and 4 bases at J, with 14 bases in the middle. From germline, CDR1 is SEHNR and CDR2 FQNEAQ (reference sequence). The CDR3 covers 14 residues. The CDR3 loop is CASSRLSRGETQYF. CDR3 in DNA: TGTGCCAGCAGCCGCTTAAGCAGGGGAGAGACCCAGTACTTC.

This chain links TRBV7-9 with TRBJ2-5; D is ambiguous. Per the germline V gene, CDR1 is SEHNR and CDR2 is FQNEAQ (reference sequence). The CDR3 has 12 amino acids. Trimming removed 2 bases at V and 5 bases at J, with 6 bases between. CDR3 amino acids: CASSLSEETQYF. CDR3 nucleotides: TGTGCCAGCAGCTTATCGGAGGAGACCCAGTACTTC. Complete variable domain (other parts from reference TRBV7-9 and TRBJ2-5): DTGVSQNPRHKITKRGQNVTFRCDPISEHNRLYWYRQTLGQGPEFLTYFQNEAQLEKSRLLSDRFSAERPKGSFSTLEIQRTEQGDSAMYLCASSLSEETQYFGPGTRLLVL.

The J gene is TRBJ2-3, the V gene TRBV5-4; D unclear. With 2 bases removed from V and 5 bases from J, the gap between germline ends came to 9 bases. This CDR3 comprises 13 residues. In germline, CDR1 is SGHNT, CDR2 YYREEE (reference sequence). CDR3 nucleotide sequence: TGTGCCAGCAGCTTTGCGCATCAAGATACGCAGTATTTT. Amino acids: CASSFAHQDTQYF.

The V call is TRBV5-1, the J call TRBJ2-7; 7 bases are a match to TRBD1. V trimming: 0 bases; J trimming: 6 bases; junction bases outside the gene matches: 6. The CDR3 has 14 residues. Per the germline V gene, CDR1 is SGHRS and CDR2 is YFSETQ. The CDR3 coding sequence is TGCGCCAGCAGCTTGGACAGGGGTAATTTCGAGCAGTACTTC. Its translation: CASSLDRGNFEQYF.

The rearrangement joins TRBV7-9 to TRBJ1-1; possible D gene TRBD1, 5 bases. The V gene lost 6 bases and the J gene lost 0 bases, with 8 bases spanning the gap. CDR1 is SEHNR, CDR2 FQNEAQ, per germline (reference sequence). This CDR3 has 13 amino acids. CDR3 in amino acids: CASRSGLNTEAFF. In DNA form, the CDR3 reads TGTGCCAGCAGATCGGGACTGAACACTGAAGCTTTCTTT.

The chain has TRBV20-1 and TRBJ2-1; 7 bases map to TRBD1. Trimming took 6 bases from V and 10 from J; bases not matched to a gene: 6. This CDR3 contains 11 residues. Germline CDR1 DFQATT, CDR2 SNEGSKA (reference sequence). The CDR3, as DNA: TGCAGTGCCCGACAGGGTTACGAGCAGTTCTTC. Translating it yields CSARQGYEQFF.

The CDR3 reads CASSVEGSHSPLHF. The DNA for the CDR3 is TGTGCCAGCAGTGTTGAGGGATCACATTCACCCCTCCACTTT. This chain joins TRBV25-1 and TRBJ1-6; D remains ambiguous. This CDR3 region has 14 residues. Trimming pared 4 bases from V and 8 bases from J, leaving 12 bases between. CDR1 and CDR2 (germline): MGHDK, SYGVNS.

This clonotype was detected once. The chain links TRBV6-5 to TRBJ1-1, with no clear D. Trimming shortened V by 5 bases and J by 5 bases, and 6 bases separated the two germline ends. The CDR3 consists of 11 residues. The germline CDR1 and CDR2 sequences are MNHEY and SVGAGI. Written as DNA, the CDR3 is TGTGCCAGCAGTCAGGAGACTGAAGCTTTCTTT. Its protein is CASSQETEAFF.

This rearrangement joins TRBV20-1 to TRBJ2-3, with D hard to call. V was clipped by 2 bases and J by 11 bases, with 11 bases between them. Germline-derived CDR1 and CDR2 are DFQATT and SNEGSKA (reference sequence). This CDR3 has 11 amino acids. CDR3 loop: CSARSGHGQYF. The CDR3 DNA sequence: TGCAGTGCTAGATCCGGGCATGGGCAGTATTTT.

V gene TRBV23-1 combines with J gene TRBJ2-1; D gene unclear. TRBV23-1 is assigned to the ORF class and has an uncertain function. This CDR3 has 15 residues. With 4 bases removed from V and 5 bases from J, the gap between germline ends came to 15 bases. CDR3 in amino acids: CASSPYPCPNNEQFF. CDR3 nucleotide sequence: TGCGCCAGCAGTCCTTATCCTTGTCCCAACAATGAGCAGTTCTTC.

The rearrangement uses TRBV10-2 and TRBJ1-5; D not resolved. This CDR3 region has 12 residues. Germline CDR1 is WSHSY and CDR2 is SAAADI. Trimming cost V 8 bases and J 1 base, with 6 bases left between them. The CDR3: CASLGSNQPQHF. The DNA of the CDR3 is TGCGCCAGCTTGGGGAGCAATCAGCCCCAGCATTTT.

The V gene is TRBV5-1, the J gene TRBJ2-1; possibly TRBD1 for D (5 bases). Germline V gene sequence: CDR1 SGHRS, CDR2 YFSETQ. The CDR3 has 14 residues. V lost 1 base, J lost 8 bases, and 13 bases lay in between. The chain's CDR3 is CASSLRTSSDEQFF. The CDR3 region has the DNA TGCGCCAGCAGCTTGCGGACAAGCAGCGATGAGCAGTTCTTC.

This chain links TRBV9 with TRBJ2-1, with 15 bases fitting TRBD2. J was trimmed by 9 bases and V by 7 bases; bases with no gene match: 5. The germline V gene encodes CDR1 SGDLS and CDR2 YYNGEE. CDR3 size: 14 residues. CDR3 coding DNA: TGTGCCAGCGGGACTAGCGGGAGGCGGGGTGAGCAGTTCTTC. It translates to CASGTSGRRGEQFF. Full variable domain (rest looked up from reference TRBV9 and TRBJ2-1): DSGVTQTPKHLITATGQRVTLRCSPRSGDLSVYWYQQSLDQGLQFLIQYYNGEERAKGNILERFSAQQFPDLHSELNLSSLELGDSALYFCASGTSGRRGEQFFGPGTRLTVL.

This clonotype was recorded once. DNA of the CDR3: TGTGCCAGCAGTGCGGACTCGGTTGCACCCGGGGAGCTGTTTTTT. Its protein product is CASSADSVAPGELFF. V and J are TRBV2 and TRBJ2-2, with D perhaps matching TRBD2 (5 bases). Trimming pared 4 bases from V and 6 bases from J, leaving 15 bases between. Germline V CDR1 and CDR2: SNHLY, FYNNEI. This CDR3 has 15 residues.

This chain uses TRBV7-2 with TRBJ2-4, with D perhaps matching TRBD2 (6 bases). Germline CDR1 and CDR2: SGHTA and FQGNSA. CDR3 length equals 12 residues. Trimming pared 4 bases from V and 10 bases from J, leaving 11 bases between. The DNA for the CDR3 is TGTGCCAGCAGCTCTAGCGAGGGGATTCAGTACTTC. Translation gives CASSSSEGIQYF.

V and J are TRBV21-1 and TRBJ1-2; TRBD1 reflects the table's D call only, with no check against the DNA. TRBV21-1 is designated a pseudogene. The CDR3 length is 13 residues. Written as DNA, the CDR3 is TGTGCCATGGCGGGACAGGCTAACTATGGCTACACCTTC. It codes for CAMAGQANYGYTF.

V gene TRBV7-6 combines with J gene TRBJ1-5; unclear D gene. V gave up 5 bases and J gave up 0 bases, with 17 bases separating them. This CDR3 has 17 residues. Germline values: CDR1 SGHVS, CDR2 FNYEAQ. CDR3 sequence: CASSPLSGVLSNQPQHF. Here the CDR3 DNA reads TGTGCCAGCAGCCCCCTCTCCGGGGTACTTAGCAATCAGCCCCAGCATTTT.

This chain joins TRBV20-1 and TRBJ1-5; D uncertain. The germline CDR1 and CDR2 sequences are DFQATT and SNEGSKA (reference sequence). CDR3 size: 14 residues. V lost 0 bases and J lost 1, with 7 bases in between. The CDR3 loop is CSARDARSNQPQHF. The CDR3 DNA reads as TGCAGTGCTAGAGATGCTAGAAGCAATCAGCCCCAGCATTTT.

J is TRBJ2-7 and V is TRBV6-4, with D possibly being TRBD2 (5 bases). CDR1 is MRHNA and CDR2 is SNTAGT in the germline V gene. Trimming took off 6 bases at V and 6 bases at J, with 15 bases between the two ends. This CDR3 has 13 residues. The CDR3: CASSPWAGSEQYF. The CDR3 DNA reads TGTGCCAGCAGCCCCTGGGCGGGCTCCGAGCAGTACTTC.

The V gene is TRBV28, the J gene TRBJ1-1; TRBD1 is a possible D gene (6 bases). Germline lookup yields CDR1 MDHEN and CDR2 SYDVKM. The CDR3 is 12 amino acids. V was pared by 6 bases and J by 7 bases, with 12 bases between. The CDR3 DNA reads TGTGCCAGCAGACAAACAGGGATTGAAGCTTTCTTT. Translating it yields CASRQTGIEAFF.